The 17 T cell receptor beta chains reported below all come from one sample, sequenced in a study of blood T cell repertoires in COVID-19. TCRdb's copy holds only in-frame clones and misses some; the assay was immunoSEQ multiplex PCR. Of around 230,000 clones listed, 65% to 90% are singletons. The sequenced sample consisted of peripheral blood. All receptors come from a man aged 45-65 years with COVID-19, enrolled during active disease.

V and J are TRBV7-9 and TRBJ2-2; weak D call: TRBD1 (6 bases). V lost 3 bases and J 3 bases, leaving 14 bases between the germline ends. Germline loops: CDR1 SEHNR, CDR2 FQNEAQ (reference sequence). This CDR3 comprises 16 residues. In nucleotides, the CDR3 is TGTGCCAGCAGCTTCACCACAGGGAGTGACACCGGGGAGCTGTTTTTT. Translating gives CASSFTTGSDTGELFF.

V usage is TRBV2 and J usage is TRBJ2-1, with TRBD1 matching 7 bases. J was trimmed by 9 bases and V by 6 bases; bases with no gene match: 5. Germline assignment: CDR1 SNHLY and CDR2 FYNNEI. CDR3 length: 12 residues. The CDR3 here is CASSLRGLEQFF. For the CDR3, the DNA is TGTGCCAGCAGCTTGAGGGGGCTTGAGCAGTTCTTC.

The V gene is TRBV3-1 (or the pseudogene TRBV3-2), the J gene TRBJ2-5; 9 nucleotides match TRBD2. The germline V gene encodes CDR1 LGHDT and CDR2 YNNKEL (reference sequence). Unmatched junction bases numbered 7, after V lost 3 bases and J lost 5 bases. This CDR3 comprises 15 residues. The CDR3 reads CASSQDLAGWETQYF. The DNA for the CDR3 is TGTGCCAGCAGCCAGGATCTAGCGGGGTGGGAGACCCAGTACTTC.

This clone came up once. The chain couples TRBV7-9 to TRBJ1-2, with D possibly matching TRBD1 (6 bases). V shed 4 bases and J shed 2 bases, with 14 bases lying between them. Germline values: CDR1 SEHNR, CDR2 FQNEAQ (reference sequence). This CDR3 region has 15 residues. The CDR3 loop is CASSYPSTGNYGYTF. The CDR3 DNA follows: TGTGCCAGCAGCTATCCCAGCACAGGGAACTATGGCTACACCTTC.

This clone occurred once. The genes are TRBV4-3 and TRBJ2-2; TRBD2 is a possible D gene (7 bases). Germline V gene lookup returns CDR1 LGHNA and CDR2 YSLEER. The CDR3 sequence is 16 residues long. Deletions cut 6 bases from V and 4 bases from J, with 18 bases between. Written as DNA, the CDR3 is TGCGCCAGCAGTCTCAGTCGGGGGGCCACCACCGGGGAGCTGTTTTTT. Its translation is CASSLSRGATTGELFF.

The chain couples TRBV7-9 to TRBJ1-5, with D uncertain. V lost 5 bases and J 5 bases, leaving 19 bases between the germline ends. The germline CDR1 and CDR2 sequences are SEHNR and FQNEAQ (reference sequence). This CDR3 is 16 amino acids long. This CDR3 is CASSPSWAAGDQPQHF. The CDR3 DNA follows: TGTGCCAGCAGCCCTAGCTGGGCCGCGGGTGATCAGCCCCAGCATTTT.

The genes are TRBV12-3 or TRBV12-4 and TRBJ1-2; tentative D call: TRBD1 (6 bases). The CDR3 length is 13 residues. Trimming left V 7 bases short and J 4 bases short, with 13 bases between. The CDR3 coding sequence is TGTGCCAGCAACAAACAGACAGGCTATGGCTACACCTTC. This translates into CASNKQTGYGYTF.

The table lists this clone with a few counts. This rearrangement joins TRBV9 to TRBJ2-1; 8 nucleotides align to TRBD2. The CDR3 sequence is 16 residues long. Per the germline V gene, CDR1 is SGDLS and CDR2 is YYNGEE. The J segment lost 6 bases and the V segment lost 4 bases, leaving 12 bases of the junction unmatched. The DNA of the CDR3 is TGTGCCAGCAGCCTCACCGGCGGGGGGTTACTCAATGAGCAGTTCTTC. Translated, it gives CASSLTGGGLLNEQFF.

The rearrangement joins TRBV7-2 to TRBJ1-2; 7 positions agree with TRBD1. Germline assignment: CDR1 SGHTA and CDR2 FQGNSA. The CDR3 contains 14 residues. Trimming cost V 5 bases and J 8 bases; bases outside gene matches: 11. CDR3 sequence (DNA): TGTGCCAGCAGCCACTGGACAGGTCAAAAAGGCTACACCTTC. As protein: CASSHWTGQKGYTF.

This chain links TRBV27 with TRBJ1-1; D not certain. Per the germline V gene, CDR1 is MNHEY and CDR2 is SMNVEV (reference sequence). Deletions cut 0 bases from V and 6 bases from J, with 5 bases between. CDR3 length: 12 amino acids. For the CDR3, the DNA is TGTGCCAGCAGTTTATCCGGGTCTGAAGCTTTCTTT. This codes for CASSLSGSEAFF.

V and J are TRBV28 and TRBJ1-1; tentative D call: TRBD1 (6 bases). The CDR3 length is 16 residues. Germline CDR1 MDHEN, CDR2 SYDVKM. V lost 2 bases to trimming and J lost 2 bases, with 15 bases between them. The CDR3 coding sequence is TGTGCCAGCAGTTTACCCCGACAGGCGGGTAACACTGAAGCTTTCTTT. It specifies CASSLPRQAGNTEAFF.

The chain employs TRBV12-3 or TRBV12-4 and TRBJ1-2, with D unresolved. The CDR3 runs 12 residues. The V gene lost 6 bases and the J gene lost 7 bases, with 12 bases spanning the gap. In DNA form, the CDR3 reads TGTGCCAGCAGCTACCGCTCCCTTGGCTACACCTTC. Translation: CASSYRSLGYTF.

This chain connects TRBV6-5 to TRBJ2-5, with D possibly matching TRBD2 (6 bases). The CDR3 extends over 15 amino acids. Trimming cost V 6 bases and J 4 bases, with 18 bases left between them. The germline gives CDR1 MNHEY, CDR2 SVGAGI. CDR3: CASSPGGTSGETQYF. CDR3 DNA sequence: TGTGCCAGCAGCCCCGGGGGAACTTCGGGAGAGACCCAGTACTTC.

The rearrangement uses TRBV28 and TRBJ2-1, with 10 bases aligning to TRBD2. The CDR3 runs to 15 residues. V dropped 5 bases and J dropped 4; count of bases not matched to a gene: 5. Looked up from germline, CDR1 is MDHEN and CDR2 is SYDVKM. The CDR3 nucleotides read TGTGCCAGCAGTCCTAGCGGGGGAGCTTACAATGAGCAGTTCTTC. Amino acid sequence: CASSPSGGAYNEQFF. Together with reference TRBV28 and TRBJ2-1, the CDR3 gives the full variable domain: DVKVTQSSRYLVKRTGEKVFLECVQDMDHENMFWYRQDPGLGLRLIYFSYDVKMKEKGDIPEGYSVSREKKERFSLILESASTNQTSMYLCASSPSGGAYNEQFFGPGTRLTVL.

The chain links TRBV29-1 to TRBJ2-1; 9 bases agree with TRBD1. Trimming took 7 bases from V and 9 from J; bases not matched to a gene: 10. This CDR3 is 13 amino acids long. Germline V CDR1 and CDR2: SQVTM, ANQGSEA. CDR3 sequence: CSADPGQGREQFF. CDR3 coding DNA: TGCAGCGCCGACCCGGGACAGGGTCGTGAGCAGTTCTTC.

V is TRBV5-6 and J is TRBJ2-4; 12 bases are shared with TRBD1. V trimming: 3 bases; J trimming: 0 bases; junction bases outside the gene matches: 10. CDR3 length: 19 residues. Germline CDR1 SGHDT, CDR2 YYEEEE. In DNA, the CDR3 is TGTGCCAGCAGCTCGTCCCGGGACAGGGGGCAGATAGCCAAAAACATTCAGTACTTC. Translation: CASSSSRDRGQIAKNIQYF.

This clone was seen at least ten times. The chain has TRBV18 and TRBJ1-2, with TRBD1 identical over 9 bases. J was trimmed by 5 bases and V by 2 bases; bases with no gene match: 6. Germline CDR1 reads KGHSH; CDR2 reads LQKENI. This CDR3 contains 15 residues. This CDR3 is CASSPDGTGWYGYTF. The CDR3 DNA follows: TGTGCCAGCTCACCAGATGGGACAGGGTGGTATGGCTACACCTTC.